The T cell receptor (beta chain) under discussion was sequenced for a study of cytomegalovirus exposure and HLA in healthy donors. The length of the CDR3 is 13 residues. The germline V and J ends were trimmed by 4 bases and 5 bases, with 11 bases remaining between them. Germline V CDR1 and CDR2: SGDLS, YYNGEE. Details on this clone: Its target is not known.

60 Vbeta and 13 Jbeta primers were used in PCR. Sequencing was performed with immunoSEQ multiplex PCR; in TCRdb, only in-frame clones are kept and a portion is missing. The sample lists about 55,000 clones, approximately 71% occurring once. Whole-study findings and limits: Being productive about 87% or about 30% of the time was typical of most TCR beta V segments in an earlier analysis. TCR beta chains numbering under 200 were designated cytomegalovirus-associated. While the bulk of TCR sequences proved rare, some public TCRs turned up in many donors.

This clonotype originated in a man aged 35-49 years in good health and CMV-seropositive. The specimen sequenced was PBMCs. The chain employs TRBV9 and TRBJ2-3, with D tentatively TRBD2 (5 bases). The CDR3 reads CASSPPGRDTQYF. The CDR3, as DNA: TGTGCCAGCAGCCCCCCTGGGAGAGATACGCAGTATTTT.